This TCR beta chain was recovered during a study of T cell responses to AZD1222 COVID-19 vaccine. Sequenced by immunoSEQ multiplex PCR; TCRdb stores in-frame clones only, minus some. This sample has some 200,000 clones, with approximately 94% found just once. V lost 5 bases and J 6 bases, leaving 14 bases between the germline ends. Germline CDR1 PRHDT, CDR2 FYEKMQ (reference sequence). The CDR3 has 15 amino acids. In regard to this clone: What it recognizes is unknown.

General observations from the study: Among spike-specific TCRs, nearly half reportedly target unmutated variant regions. The study sampled repertoires only after the peak T cell response.

This sequence was found in an adult who received the MenACWY meningococcal vaccine as a control. The genes are TRBV13 and TRBJ1-6; the D is unclear. Sample: peripheral blood, taken 28 days after the second dose of the MenACWY control vaccine. Written as DNA, the CDR3 is TGTGCCAGCAGCGCCTTCCGAGGCATTAATTCACCCCTCCACTTT. It is translated as CASSAFRGINSPLHF.